This T cell receptor (beta chain) was identified during a study of T cells in Graves' hyperthyroidism and ophthalmopathy. The investigators amplified TCR beta CDR3 regions from RNA transcripts. First-round RT-PCR targeting the TCR CDR3 was performed with the HTBI primer set. MiXCR, run by TCRdb on the multiplex PCR reads, gives a single entry per CDR3 protein. Of about 420,000 distinct CDR3 sequences listed, approximately 15% were seen once; the top ten hold roughly 13%. The CDR3 loop spans 14 amino acids. The V end was cut by 4 bases, the J end by 7 bases, with 16 bases between. Germline V gene sequence: CDR1 SQVTM, CDR2 ANQGSEA. This clonotype was seen only a few times. Its antigen is unidentified. Whole-study results and caveats: The model made its ophthalmopathy prediction, and onset followed a median 6.5 months later. Ophthalmopathy was separated from stable hyperthyroidism by a 13 V-J model.

The source material was blood. J is TRBJ1-4 and V is TRBV29-1, with D possibly being TRBD1 (6 bases). The sequence was obtained from a young woman with Graves' hyperthyroidism. The CDR3 loop reads CSVARGRSGEKLFF. The CDR3 bases are TGCAGCGTTGCCCGGGGGCGGTCTGGTGAAAAACTGTTTTTT.